Sequencing of this T cell receptor (beta chain) was carried out in a study of blood T cell repertoires in COVID-19. The repertoire was sequenced with immunoSEQ multiplex PCR; TCRdb's copy has only in-frame clones and lacks some. Of about 200,000 clones in the sample, around 92% are singletons; the top ten hold almost 4%. Trimming shortened V by 5 bases and J by 4 bases, and 17 bases separated the two germline ends. The V gene's germline CDR1 is MNHNS and CDR2 SASEGT. The CDR3 is 15 residues long. This clonotype was sampled from a woman aged 25 to 39 with acute COVID-19. This rearrangement joins TRBV6-1 to TRBJ1-2; tentative D call: TRBD1 (5 bases). Sequenced sample: PBMCs or T cells enriched from blood (not recorded which). The CDR3 protein is CASSSAGDILYGYTF. The CDR3 coding sequence is TGTGCCAGCAGTTCCGCGGGGGATATCCTCTATGGCTACACCTTC.